Following are 24 T cell receptor beta chains from one sample sequenced in a study of blood T cell repertoires in COVID-19. Assay used: immunoSEQ multiplex PCR; TCRdb lists only in-frame clones, some missing. The sample consists of roughly 140,000 clones, 80% to 90% of them appearing once. Specimen: peripheral blood. The source of these receptors is a middle-aged woman with acute or convalescent COVID-19.

As concerns this clone: Compared with germline, one end of the junction differs, possibly owing to a read error. The CDR3 sequence: CASRRQGSNEQYF. The CDR3 DNA is TGCGCCAGCAGGAGGCAGGGCTCCAACGAGCAGTACTTC. The chain has TRBV5-1 and TRBJ2-7; TRBD1 is a possible D gene (5 bases). Per the germline V gene, CDR1 is SGHRS and CDR2 is YFSETQ. This CDR3 is built from 13 residues.

The chain uses TRBV5-1 and TRBJ2-1; 7 positions match TRBD1. The CDR3 is 16 residues long. The V and J ends lost 3 bases and 7 bases, in that order; junction bases with no gene match: 13. CDR1 and CDR2 from the germline V gene are SGHRS and YFSETQ. The CDR3, as DNA: TGCGCCAGCAGCTGGGGGACAGCGGCCCAATTGAATGAGCAGTTCTTC. The encoded protein is CASSWGTAAQLNEQFF. The whole variable domain, filled in from reference TRBV5-1 and TRBJ2-1, reads KAGVTQTPRYLIKTRGQQVTLSCSPISGHRSVSWYQQTPGQGLQFLFEYFSETQRNKGNFPGRFSGRQFSNSRSEMNVSTLELGDSALYLCASSWGTAAQLNEQFFGPGTRLTVL.

J is TRBJ2-1 and V is TRBV2; TRBD2 agrees at 8 bases. The CDR3 consists of 19 residues. Germline V gene data show CDR1 as SNHLY and CDR2 as FYNNEI. The trim removed 1 base at V and 0 bases at J, leaving 11 bases unmatched. For the CDR3, the DNA is TGTGCCAGCAGTGAAGAGATAGCTAGCGGGCTGAGCTCCTACAATGAGCAGTTCTTC. The encoded protein is CASSEEIASGLSSYNEQFF.

The V gene is TRBV3-1 (or the pseudogene TRBV3-2), the J gene TRBJ2-7; 8 bases are shared with TRBD2. The CDR3 is 16 residues long. The V segment lost 1 base and the J segment 1 base; nucleotides outside the gene matches: 6. Looked up from germline, CDR1 is LGHDT and CDR2 is YNNKEL (reference sequence). DNA of the CDR3: TGTGCCAGCAGCCAAGGGTTTAGCGGGGTATCCTACGAGCAGTACTTC. Amino acid sequence: CASSQGFSGVSYEQYF.

V is TRBV24-1 and J is TRBJ2-1, with 9 bases lining up with TRBD1. The trim removed 8 bases at V and 9 bases at J, leaving 13 bases unmatched. CDR3 length: 15 amino acids. CDR1 and CDR2 from the germline V gene are KGHDR and SFDVKD. For the CDR3, the DNA is TGTGCCACCAAGGGACGGACAGGGGAAGGACTTGAGCAGTTCTTC. It encodes CATKGRTGEGLEQFF.

The V call is TRBV25-1, the J call TRBJ2-7, with 9 bases aligning to TRBD1. The junction had 5 bases not matched to a gene; V was cut back by 7 bases and J by 4 bases. CDR3 length equals 13 residues. CDR1 is MGHDK, CDR2 SYGVNS, per germline. As DNA, the CDR3 is TGTGCCAGCACGAGGACAGGGGTGTACGAGCAGTACTTC. Its protein is CASTRTGVYEQYF.

The chain joins TRBV5-1 to TRBJ2-3; maybe TRBD2 (6 bases). The V gene's germline CDR1 is SGHRS and CDR2 YFSETQ. The CDR3 runs to 15 residues. V shed 4 bases and J shed 0 bases, with 12 bases lying between them. CDR3 in amino acids: CASSISGPSTDTQYF. The CDR3 nucleotides are TGCGCCAGCAGCATTAGCGGTCCTAGCACAGATACGCAGTATTTT.

The chain joins TRBV29-1 to TRBJ2-3; D not certain. This CDR3 has 13 residues. Per the germline V gene, CDR1 is SQVTM and CDR2 is ANQGSEA. V dropped 8 bases and J dropped 0 bases, with 12 bases sitting between them. This CDR3 is CSQQRSSTDTQYF. The DNA for the CDR3 is TGCAGCCAACAACGATCTAGCACAGATACGCAGTATTTT.

The genes are TRBV19 and TRBJ2-2; perhaps TRBD1 as D (6 bases). V was clipped by 3 bases and J by 6 bases, with 11 bases between them. Looked up from germline, CDR1 is LNHDA and CDR2 is SQIVND (reference sequence). The CDR3 has 14 amino acids. The CDR3 reads CASSIQGRSGELFF. The CDR3 coding sequence is TGTGCCAGTAGTATCCAGGGGCGGTCCGGGGAGCTGTTTTTT.

The chain couples TRBV7-2 to TRBJ1-6; a weak D match, TRBD1 (6 bases). The V and J ends lost 0 bases and 8 bases respectively, with 17 bases between them. CDR1 and CDR2 from the germline V gene are SGHTA and FQGNSA. The CDR3 totals 17 residues. The chain's CDR3 is CASSLALGHHGDSPLHF. In DNA form, the CDR3 reads TGTGCCAGCAGCTTAGCGCTGGGACATCATGGCGATTCACCCCTCCACTTT.

This sequence joins TRBV2 and TRBJ2-7; 10 positions agree with TRBD2. The CDR3 is 15 amino acids. Germline V gene lookup returns CDR1 SNHLY and CDR2 FYNNEI. The ends lost 5 bases at V and 0 bases at J; junction bases unmatched: 4. CDR3 nucleotides: TGTGCCAGCAGTAGACTAGCGGGTGTCTCCTACGAGCAGTACTTC. Protein sequence: CASSRLAGVSYEQYF.

This clone was detected only a few times. V usage is TRBV9 and J usage is TRBJ2-2, with 8 bases aligning to TRBD2. This CDR3 contains 16 residues. Germline V gene sequence: CDR1 SGDLS, CDR2 YYNGEE. With 0 bases clipped from V and 4 bases from J, the junction kept 5 bases outside the gene matches. The CDR3 spells CASSVGRAGVTGELFF. The CDR3 coding sequence is TGTGCCAGCAGCGTAGGTCGAGCGGGGGTCACCGGGGAGCTGTTTTTT.

CDR3 loop: CASSRALSTDTQYF. CDR3 bases: TGTGCCAGCAGCCGGGCACTTAGCACAGATACGCAGTATTTT. The chain employs TRBV3-1 (or the pseudogene TRBV3-2) and TRBJ2-3; D ambiguous. The CDR3 extends over 14 amino acids. Germline CDR1 is LGHDT and CDR2 is YNNKEL (reference sequence). Trimming shortened V by 4 bases and J by 0 bases, and 8 bases separated the two germline ends.

J is TRBJ1-1 and V is TRBV29-1, with no clear D. Germline V CDR1 and CDR2: SQVTM, ANQGSEA. V dropped 4 bases and J dropped 1 base, with 7 bases sitting between them. This CDR3 has 12 amino acids. CDR3 DNA: TGCAGCGTTGTACATACGAACACTGAAGCTTTCTTT. Amino acids: CSVVHTNTEAFF.

The chain links TRBV5-1 to TRBJ2-3, with TRBD1 matching 9 bases. V was clipped by 0 bases and J by 9 bases; unmatched bases: 11. The CDR3 runs to 16 residues. The germline gives CDR1 SGHRS, CDR2 YFSETQ. The CDR3 DNA follows: TGCGCCAGCAGCTTGGCAACAGGGGGCAGAGGAGGGACGCAGTATTTT. Residues: CASSLATGGRGGTQYF.

DNA for the CDR3: TGCAGTGCTAGTCCAACGGGGGGGAATCAGCCCCAGCATTTT. It specifies CSASPTGGNQPQHF. This rearrangement joins TRBV20-1 to TRBJ1-5; weak D call: TRBD1 (5 bases). Germline loops: CDR1 DFQATT, CDR2 SNEGSKA (reference sequence). V gave up 3 bases and J gave up 4 bases, with 13 bases separating them. The CDR3 runs to 14 residues.

The chain combines TRBV28 with TRBJ1-1; D gene unclear. Germline V gene sequence: CDR1 MDHEN, CDR2 SYDVKM. Trimming took 1 base from V and 6 from J, leaving 15 bases between them. The CDR3 loop spans 15 amino acids. CDR3 nucleotides: TGTGCCAGCAGTTTATCGGCAGGCTTGGCATCTGAAGCTTTCTTT. Amino acids: CASSLSAGLASEAFF. The full variable domain, with the rest looked up from reference TRBV28 and TRBJ1-1, is DVKVTQSSRYLVKRTGEKVFLECVQDMDHENMFWYRQDPGLGLRLIYFSYDVKMKEKGDIPEGYSVSREKKERFSLILESASTNQTSMYLCASSLSAGLASEAFFGQGTRLTVV.

The chain joins TRBV7-9 to TRBJ1-5; D unclear. The CDR3 extends over 16 amino acids. V lost 2 bases to trimming and J lost 5 bases, with 16 bases between them. Germline-derived CDR1 and CDR2 are SEHNR and FQNEAQ (reference sequence). Here the CDR3 DNA reads TGTGCCAGCAGCTTAACGGGAGGTTCAGGCTATCAGCCCCAGCATTTT. Translation: CASSLTGGSGYQPQHF.

This clone was observed a few times. The V gene is TRBV18, the J gene TRBJ2-1, with D unclear. This CDR3 is built from 17 residues. V lost 3 bases, J lost 0 bases, and 15 bases lay in between. Germline assignment: CDR1 KGHSH and CDR2 LQKENI. CDR3 sequence reads: CASSPYEDLLSYNEQFF. CDR3 DNA sequence: TGTGCCAGCTCACCGTATGAGGATCTACTCTCCTACAATGAGCAGTTCTTC.

This clone was recorded only once. The chain joins TRBV18 to TRBJ2-7, with D possibly being TRBD2 (5 bases). The CDR3 totals 14 residues. Germline CDR1 is KGHSH and CDR2 is LQKENI. V dropped 3 bases and J dropped 2 bases, with 11 bases sitting between them. As DNA, the CDR3 is TGTGCCAGCTCACCCTCCTTGGAGGCCTACGAGCAGTACTTC. Its protein product is CASSPSLEAYEQYF.

The rearrangement joins TRBV19 to TRBJ2-1; possible D gene TRBD2, 5 bases. With 3 bases removed from V and 0 bases from J, the gap between germline ends came to 9 bases. Germline CDR1 LNHDA, CDR2 SQIVND (reference sequence). The CDR3 covers 15 residues. The CDR3 region is CASSIPGSSYNEQFF. DNA of the CDR3: TGTGCCAGTAGTATTCCGGGGAGCTCCTACAATGAGCAGTTCTTC.

This rearrangement joins TRBV6-1 to TRBJ2-7; D uncertain. CDR1 is MNHNS and CDR2 is SASEGT in the germline V gene. The V end lost 2 bases, the J end lost 5 bases, and 22 bases lay between the germline ends. The CDR3 spans 17 residues. The CDR3, as DNA: TGTGCCAGCAGTGAATCGGTGTGGGCTTCCCCAACGAACGAGCAGTACTTC. It codes for CASSESVWASPTNEQYF.

The rearrangement joins TRBV25-1 to TRBJ2-2; 7 bases are shared with TRBD1. Germline assignment: CDR1 MGHDK and CDR2 SYGVNS. The V segment lost 3 bases and the J segment 4 bases; nucleotides outside the gene matches: 5. The CDR3 runs 15 residues. CDR3 DNA: TGTGCCAGCAGTGATTCGGGACAGACCACCGGGGAGCTGTTTTTT. It encodes CASSDSGQTTGELFF.

The chain employs TRBV18 and TRBJ2-7; 7 bases match TRBD1. The germline V gene encodes CDR1 KGHSH and CDR2 LQKENI. Trimming took 5 bases from V and 3 from J; bases not matched to a gene: 4. This CDR3 region has 13 residues. The CDR3 here is CASSTGTDYEQYF. The CDR3, as DNA: TGTGCCAGCTCAACCGGGACAGACTACGAGCAGTACTTC.